The 17 T cell receptor beta chains in this list originate from one sample, sequenced in a study of OX40 agonist ivuxolimab in advanced cancers. Data came from immunoSEQ multiplex PCR; TCRdb stores just in-frame clones and leaves some out. The sample yields 50,000 to 65,000 clones, 65% to 85% seen once. Sample: CD4+ or CD8+ T cells sorted from blood, taken in a trial of the OX40 agonist ivuxolimab. The receptors stem from an adult with an advanced solid tumor such as melanoma, head and neck, liver or kidney cancer.

The V gene is TRBV7-2, the J gene TRBJ2-7; either TRBD1 or TRBD2 may fit D (5 bases each). The CDR3 runs 14 residues. The V gene's germline CDR1 is SGHTA and CDR2 FQGNSA. V was pared by 5 bases and J by 6 bases, with 17 bases between. As DNA, the CDR3 is TGTGCCAGCAGCCAGGACCTCCGGGGCGCCGAGCAGTACTTC. This sequence encodes CASSQDLRGAEQYF.

This chain joins TRBV7-9 and TRBJ2-5, with 9 bases that match TRBD2. The V segment lost 5 bases and the J segment 2 bases; nucleotides outside the gene matches: 9. This CDR3 has 16 residues. The germline V gene has CDR1 SEHNR and CDR2 FQNEAQ (reference sequence). CDR3 nucleotide sequence: TGTGCCAGCAGCGACATACTAGCGGGCCTACAAGAGACCCAGTACTTC. Translation gives CASSDILAGLQETQYF.

The chain combines TRBV19 with TRBJ1-2, with TRBD1 as a possible D gene (5 bases). The CDR3 spans 13 residues. Trimming took off 4 bases at V and 8 bases at J, with 14 bases between the two ends. From germline, CDR1 is LNHDA and CDR2 SQIVND (reference sequence). CDR3 nucleotides: TGTGCCAGTAGTACGGGGACTCCGCGAGGCTACACCTTC. Translating it yields CASSTGTPRGYTF.

This chain links TRBV19 with TRBJ1-5; D uncertain. The CDR3 spans 13 residues. V was cut by 7 bases and J by 6 bases, with 13 bases left in between. Germline V gene lookup returns CDR1 LNHDA and CDR2 SQIVND (reference sequence). The CDR3 here is CASTVVAGQPQHF. The CDR3 coding sequence is TGTGCCAGTACCGTCGTAGCGGGTCAGCCCCAGCATTTT.

The CDR3, as DNA: TGTGCCAGCACCATTACCGGGACACCGGCCCAGTATTTT. This translates into CASTITGTPAQYF. The genes are TRBV13 and TRBJ2-3, with D maybe TRBD1 (6 bases). The germline CDR1 and CDR2 sequences are PRHDT and FYEKMQ (reference sequence). The V and J ends lost 7 bases and 12 bases respectively, with 20 bases between them. There are 13 residues in the CDR3. Full variable domain (missing parts from reference TRBV13 and TRBJ2-3): AAGVIQSPRHLIKEKRETATLKCYPIPRHDTVYWYQQGPGQDPQFLISFYEKMQSDKGSIPDRFSAQQFSDYHSELNMSSLELGDSALYFCASTITGTPAQYFGPGTRLTVL.

The V call is TRBV6-5, the J call TRBJ1-5, with D hard to call. The V end was cut by 0 bases, the J end by 0 bases, with 6 bases between. This CDR3 has 15 amino acids. CDR1 and CDR2 from the germline V gene are MNHEY and SVGAGI. The CDR3 loop is CASSYSKNSNQPQHF. The DNA for the CDR3 is TGTGCCAGCAGTTACTCTAAGAATAGCAATCAGCCCCAGCATTTT.

This clone has just a few counts. The rearrangement links TRBV5-1 to TRBJ2-1; D is undetermined. The V end lost 4 bases, the J end lost 6 bases, and 8 bases lay between the germline ends. The CDR3 has 12 residues. Germline V CDR1 and CDR2: SGHRS, YFSETQ. The CDR3 here is CASSPGFNEQFF. The CDR3 DNA sequence: TGCGCCAGCAGCCCAGGCTTCAATGAGCAGTTCTTC.

The chain couples TRBV15 to TRBJ2-3; D is unresolved. Germline CDR1 and CDR2: LNHNV and YYDKDF (reference sequence). The CDR3 covers 15 residues. V lost 0 bases and J lost 1, with 8 bases in between. CDR3 in DNA: TGTGCCACCAGCAGAGAAGACGGAGGCACAGATACGCAGTATTTT. This gives the protein CATSREDGGTDTQYF. Supplemented by reference TRBV15 and TRBJ2-3, the full variable domain reads DAMVIQNPRYQVTQFGKPVTLSCSQTLNHNVMYWYQQKSSQAPKLLFHYYDKDFNNEADTPDNFQSRRPNTSFCFLDIRSPGLGDTAMYLCATSREDGGTDTQYFGPGTRLTVL.

The V and J genes are TRBV4-1 and TRBJ1-3, with 7 bases aligning to TRBD1. CDR3 length: 16 residues. The germline V gene has CDR1 MGHRA and CDR2 YSYEKL. With V trimmed by 2 bases and J by 3 bases, 7 bases remained unmatched. CDR3 in amino acids: CASSQLGTAYGNTIYF. The CDR3 region has the DNA TGCGCCAGCAGCCAACTGGGGACAGCTTATGGAAACACCATATATTTT.

The V and J genes are TRBV5-6 and TRBJ2-3, with TRBD2 matching over 11 bases. Germline V gene lookup returns CDR1 SGHDT and CDR2 YYEEEE. The CDR3 contains 16 residues. V was clipped by 4 bases and J by 4 bases; unmatched bases: 8. The CDR3 region has the DNA TGTGCCAGCAGCAGCCTTACTAGCGGGGGCGCAGATACGCAGTATTTT. Its protein product is CASSSLTSGGADTQYF.

This clone was detected once. The rearrangement links TRBV5-4 to TRBJ1-1; D perhaps matches TRBD1 (5 bases). From germline, CDR1 is SGHNT and CDR2 YYREEE (reference sequence). The CDR3 covers 12 residues. V was shortened by 4 bases and J by 11 bases, with 15 bases between the two germline ends. The CDR3 protein is CASSQTDTPAFF. In DNA form, the CDR3 reads TGTGCCAGCAGCCAGACGGACACCCCGGCTTTCTTT.

The rearrangement uses TRBV5-4 and TRBJ2-7, with TRBD2 identical over 10 bases. This CDR3 region has 16 residues. Per germline, CDR1 SGHNT and CDR2 YYREEE (reference sequence). V shed 4 bases, J shed 0 bases, and the junction held 7 bases outside the gene matches. CDR3 DNA: TGTGCCAGCAGCCTCTACATAGCGGGGGGCTCCTACGAGCAGTACTTC. Translating gives CASSLYIAGGSYEQYF.

The DNA of the CDR3 is TGTGCCAGCAGTGAACAGGGCGCGGGGCACAATGAGCAGTTCTTC. Its protein product is CASSEQGAGHNEQFF. The V call is TRBV6-1, the J call TRBJ2-1; TRBD2 is a possible D gene (6 bases). Germline V gives CDR1 MNHNS, CDR2 SASEGT. Between the trimmed V and J ends, which lost 2 bases and 5 bases, there was a span of 13 bases. The CDR3 runs 15 residues.

The chain recombines TRBV29-1 with TRBJ2-7; 10 bases match TRBD2. Per the germline V gene, CDR1 is SQVTM and CDR2 is ANQGSEA. Germline trimming cut 5 bases from V and 3 bases from J; bases unmatched to any gene: 1. This CDR3 has 12 residues. Here the CDR3 DNA reads TGCAGCGTTACTAGCGGGGTCTACGAGCAGTACTTC. Protein sequence: CSVTSGVYEQYF.

CDR3 in DNA: TGTGCCAGCAGCTTCGACAGAGCTAATGAAAAACTGTTTTTT. It yields the protein CASSFDRANEKLFF. The genes are TRBV5-4 and TRBJ1-4; maybe TRBD1 (5 bases). V lost 2 bases, J lost 3 bases, and 8 bases lay in between. The CDR3 consists of 14 residues. Germline V lookup: CDR1 SGHNT, CDR2 YYREEE (reference sequence).

V gene TRBV15 combines with J gene TRBJ1-6, with D hard to call. With 0 bases removed from V and 7 bases from J, the gap between germline ends came to 13 bases. Germline V CDR1 and CDR2: LNHNV, YYDKDF (reference sequence). CDR3 size: 16 residues. CDR3 loop: CATSRDLGSRNSPLHF. The CDR3 nucleotides read TGTGCCACCAGCAGAGATTTAGGGAGTAGGAATTCACCCCTCCACTTT.

V and J are TRBV5-1 and TRBJ1-1, with unresolved D. The CDR3 is made up of 14 amino acids. In germline, CDR1 is SGHRS, CDR2 YFSETQ. The germline V and J ends were trimmed by 4 bases and 3 bases, with 13 bases remaining between them. Written as DNA, the CDR3 is TGCGCCAGCAGCCGAACGGGCGGCCACACTGAAGCTTTCTTT. Translation gives CASSRTGGHTEAFF.